These 26 T cell receptor beta chains were sequenced from one sample in a study of blood T cell repertoires in COVID-19. Sequenced by immunoSEQ multiplex PCR; TCRdb stores in-frame clones only, minus some. The repertoire holds tens of thousands of clones, with about nine tenths as singletons. The specimen was peripheral blood. These receptors came from a man aged 65 to 85 with active COVID-19.

V and J are TRBV15 and TRBJ2-5; D uncertain. The CDR3 is 13 amino acids. Germline V gives CDR1 LNHNV, CDR2 YYDKDF (reference sequence). V lost 0 bases, J lost 1 base, and 3 bases lay in between. The CDR3 region has the DNA TGTGCCACCAGCAGAGATCTCCAAGAGACCCAGTACTTC. Translation gives CATSRDLQETQYF.

Here the CDR3 DNA reads TGTGCCACCAGCAGAGAGGCAGGGGTTCCTGAAAAACTGTTTTTT. This gives the protein CATSREAGVPEKLFF. The chain has TRBV15 and TRBJ1-4; D possibly corresponds to TRBD1 (6 bases). V was shortened by 0 bases and J by 7 bases, with 12 bases between the two germline ends. This CDR3 spans 15 amino acids. Germline CDR1 and CDR2: LNHNV and YYDKDF (reference sequence).

The genes are TRBV6-2 or TRBV6-3 and TRBJ2-1, with 10 bases identical to TRBD2. The CDR3 has 16 amino acids. The germline V gene has CDR1 MNHEY and CDR2 SVGEGT. The V and J ends lost 0 bases and 9 bases, in that order; junction bases with no gene match: 8. The CDR3 DNA reads as TGTGCCAGCAGTTACTCGACGCCTAGCGGGAGAGGTGAGCAGTTCTTC. Protein sequence: CASSYSTPSGRGEQFF.

The chain carries TRBV2 and TRBJ1-1; 8 bases are a match to TRBD1. The germline CDR1 and CDR2 sequences are SNHLY and FYNNEI. This CDR3 region has 13 residues. The J segment lost 2 bases and the V segment lost 7 bases, leaving 3 bases of the junction unmatched. The CDR3 sequence: CASKGQGNTEAFF. In DNA form, the CDR3 reads TGTGCCAGCAAAGGACAGGGAAACACTGAAGCTTTCTTT. Full variable domain (remainder filled in from reference TRBV2 and TRBJ1-1): EPEVTQTPSHQVTQMGQEVILRCVPISNHLYFYWYRQILGQKVEFLVSFYNNEISEKSEIFDDQFSVERPDGSNFTLKIRSTKLEDSAMYFCASKGQGNTEAFFGQGTRLTVV.

The V call is TRBV19, the J call TRBJ2-1; 11 nucleotides line up with TRBD2. The CDR3 contains 15 residues. J gave up 9 bases and V 3 bases, and 7 bases lay outside the gene matches. Germline V gene sequence: CDR1 LNHDA, CDR2 SQIVND (reference sequence). CDR3 in DNA: TGTGCCAGTAGTATCGGCCTAGCGGGAGGAAGTGAGCAGTTCTTC. This sequence encodes CASSIGLAGGSEQFF. The full variable domain, rest sourced from reference TRBV19 and TRBJ2-1, is DGGITQSPKYLFRKEGQNVTLSCEQNLNHDAMYWYRQDPGQGLRLIYYSQIVNDFQKGDIAEGYSVSREKKESFPLTVTSAQKNPTAFYLCASSIGLAGGSEQFFGPGTRLTVL.

This rearrangement joins TRBV4-2 to TRBJ2-5; 9 bases match TRBD2. Trimming removed 0 bases from V and 5 bases from J; junction bases left unmatched: 4. Germline lookup yields CDR1 LGHNA and CDR2 YNFKEQ. The CDR3 runs 15 residues. This chain's CDR3 is CASSQDRLAAETQYF. The CDR3 region has the DNA TGTGCCAGCAGCCAAGATCGACTAGCGGCCGAGACCCAGTACTTC.

The genes are TRBV6-1 and TRBJ2-2; TRBD2 matches at 7 bases. The V segment lost 3 bases and the J segment 8 bases; nucleotides outside the gene matches: 12. Germline loops: CDR1 MNHNS, CDR2 SASEGT. This CDR3 region has 16 residues. The CDR3 loop is CASSDGLAVVGGELFF. The CDR3 DNA is TGTGCCAGCAGTGACGGGCTAGCGGTGGTGGGTGGGGAGCTGTTTTTT.

The genes are TRBV3-1 (or the pseudogene TRBV3-2) and TRBJ2-5; D unclear. Germline-derived CDR1 and CDR2 are LGHDT and YNNKEL (reference sequence). CDR3 length: 13 amino acids. V was trimmed by 3 bases and J by 5 bases, leaving 10 bases between them. This chain's CDR3 is CASSQRSRETQYF. The CDR3 DNA sequence: TGTGCCAGCAGCCAGAGGTCGCGGGAGACCCAGTACTTC.

The chain combines TRBV15 with TRBJ1-1; D is possibly TRBD1 (5 bases). CDR1 and CDR2 from the germline V gene are LNHNV and YYDKDF (reference sequence). V was trimmed by 0 bases and J by 2 bases, leaving 16 bases between them. This CDR3 contains 17 residues. CDR3 sequence (DNA): TGTGCCACCAGCAGAGATCTGGGGCGTCCGATTAACACTGAAGCTTTCTTT. Translated, it gives CATSRDLGRPINTEAFF.

The V call is TRBV2, the J call TRBJ2-3; D is possibly TRBD2 (5 bases). V was trimmed by 0 bases and J by 1 base, leaving 8 bases between them. The CDR3 runs 15 residues. Germline lookup yields CDR1 SNHLY and CDR2 FYNNEI. CDR3 nucleotide sequence: TGTGCCAGCAGTGAAGCGGGAGTAGGCACAGATACGCAGTATTTT. Protein product: CASSEAGVGTDTQYF.

The chain is built from TRBV7-2 and TRBJ2-2, with 10 bases aligning to TRBD2. The CDR3 is 16 amino acids. Trimming took 5 bases from V and 5 from J; bases not matched to a gene: 8. Germline CDR1 SGHTA, CDR2 FQGNSA. The CDR3 loop reads CASSPLAGVGTGELFF. The CDR3, as DNA: TGTGCCAGCAGCCCCCTAGCGGGAGTTGGAACCGGGGAGCTGTTTTTT.

This chain joins TRBV4-3 and TRBJ1-6, with a weak D call TRBD1 (6 bases). CDR3 length: 16 residues. Germline V CDR1 and CDR2: LGHNA, YSLEER. V was trimmed by 2 bases and J by 7 bases, leaving 15 bases between them. CDR3 loop: CASSQQQGSVNSPLHF. The CDR3 bases are TGCGCCAGCAGCCAACAGCAGGGGTCCGTAAATTCACCCCTCCACTTT.

V usage is TRBV1 and J usage is TRBJ1-2. TRBV1 is classified as a pseudogene. This CDR3 region has 11 residues. The CDR3 protein is CTSSFGYGYTF. As DNA, the CDR3 is TGCACCAGCAGCTTCGGCTATGGCTACACCTTC.

The chain couples TRBV6-1 to TRBJ2-5; 7 nucleotides agree with TRBD1. This CDR3 has 13 amino acids. V lost 3 bases to trimming and J lost 4 bases; unmatched junction nucleotides: 2. Germline values: CDR1 MNHNS, CDR2 SASEGT. DNA for the CDR3: TGTGCCAGCAGTGACCGGACAGGAGAGACCCAGTACTTC. Amino acids: CASSDRTGETQYF.

This clone has just a few counts. V and J are TRBV28 and TRBJ1-6; D call uncertain. The V and J ends lost 7 bases and 4 bases respectively, with 11 bases between them. CDR1 and CDR2 (germline): MDHEN, SYDVKM. The CDR3 runs 14 residues. CDR3 DNA sequence: TGTGCCAGCAAGCTGACTGAGTATAATTCACCCCTCCACTTT. Encoded protein: CASKLTEYNSPLHF.

The chain recombines TRBV10-2 with TRBJ2-5; 10 bases match TRBD1. Germline V lookup: CDR1 WSHSY, CDR2 SAAADI. CDR3 length: 15 amino acids. V gave up 6 bases and J gave up 5 bases; unmatched junction bases: 9. The DNA for the CDR3 is TGCGCCAGCAGCGTACTCGGACAGGGGGGGGAGACCCAGTACTTC. Protein product: CASSVLGQGGETQYF.

V usage is TRBV11-2 and J usage is TRBJ1-3; D possibly corresponds to TRBD1 (5 bases). Trimming shortened V by 2 bases and J by 4 bases, and 6 bases separated the two germline ends. CDR1 SGHAT and CDR2 FQNNGV come from the germline V gene. The CDR3 runs to 13 residues. This chain's CDR3 is CASSLTGGNTIYF. CDR3 nucleotides: TGTGCCAGCAGCTTAACAGGAGGAAACACCATATATTTT.

This chain links TRBV4-1 with TRBJ2-7; 11 bases map to TRBD2. The V gene end was trimmed by 3 bases and the J gene end by 2 bases; junction bases not matched to a gene: 6. CDR3 length: 16 residues. CDR1 MGHRA and CDR2 YSYEKL come from the germline V gene. Here the CDR3 DNA reads TGCGCCAGCAGCCAGGTACTAGCGGGAGCCACCTACGAGCAGTACTTC. Translating it yields CASSQVLAGATYEQYF.

The chain has TRBV25-1 and TRBJ2-3; maybe TRBD2 (6 bases). Trimming removed 1 base at V and 4 bases at J, with 12 bases between. There are 15 residues in the CDR3. The germline CDR1 and CDR2 sequences are MGHDK and SYGVNS. CDR3 protein: CASSESRGVSDTQYF. The CDR3 nucleotides read TGTGCCAGCAGTGAATCGCGCGGGGTCTCAGATACGCAGTATTTT.

This clone has a handful of counts. This chain connects TRBV28 to TRBJ2-1; the D gene is possibly TRBD2 (5 bases). Trimming removed 4 bases at V and 0 bases at J, with 7 bases between. The CDR3 is 14 residues long. The V gene's germline CDR1 is MDHEN and CDR2 SYDVKM. The CDR3 coding sequence is TGTGCCAGCAGTTACGCGGGCTCCTACAATGAGCAGTTCTTC. Protein sequence: CASSYAGSYNEQFF.

The chain couples TRBV6-5 to TRBJ1-1; a weak D match, TRBD1 (6 bases). The CDR3 runs to 14 residues. CDR1 and CDR2 from the germline V gene are MNHEY and SVGAGI. The germline V and J ends were trimmed by 6 bases and 5 bases, with 16 bases remaining between them. The DNA of the CDR3 is TGTGCCAGCAGCCACAGGGAGGGGCTTACTGAAGCTTTCTTT. Translated, it gives CASSHREGLTEAFF.

The chain employs TRBV5-1 and TRBJ2-1; 10 bases are a match to TRBD1. CDR3 length: 16 residues. Germline lookup yields CDR1 SGHRS and CDR2 YFSETQ. The V and J ends lost 0 bases and 8 bases, in that order; junction bases with no gene match: 8. The CDR3 bases are TGCGCCAGCAGCTTGGCCCCGGGACAGGGGTGGGATGAGCAGTTCTTC. Its translation is CASSLAPGQGWDEQFF.

The chain couples TRBV9 to TRBJ2-7; possibly TRBD1 for D (6 bases). Germline V gene lookup returns CDR1 SGDLS and CDR2 YYNGEE. The CDR3 sequence is 15 residues long. Trimming took off 4 bases at V and 2 bases at J, with 16 bases between the two ends. The CDR3 coding sequence is TGTGCCAGCAGCCCCACACAGGGTTTCCCCTACGAGCAGTACTTC. Translated, it gives CASSPTQGFPYEQYF.

The gene calls are TRBV4-3 and TRBJ2-7; 8 nucleotides line up with TRBD1. Germline CDR1 is LGHNA and CDR2 is YSLEER. J was trimmed by 2 bases and V by 3 bases; bases with no gene match: 6. This CDR3 is 15 amino acids long. For the CDR3, the DNA is TGCGCCAGCAGCCACACCGGGACAGGCACCTACGAGCAGTACTTC. Translated, it gives CASSHTGTGTYEQYF.

CDR3 sequence: CASSVEVEPSAYNEQFF. As DNA, the CDR3 is TGTGCCAGCAGCGTAGAAGTAGAGCCTAGCGCCTACAATGAGCAGTTCTTC. The chain links TRBV9 to TRBJ2-1; maybe TRBD2 (6 bases). From germline, CDR1 is SGDLS and CDR2 YYNGEE. The V gene lost 0 bases and the J gene lost 2 bases, with 15 bases spanning the gap. The CDR3 covers 17 residues.

V is TRBV5-1 and J is TRBJ2-5, with 8 bases aligning to TRBD2. This CDR3 is 13 amino acids long. The ends lost 4 bases at V and 5 bases at J; junction bases unmatched: 4. Germline CDR1 is SGHRS and CDR2 is YFSETQ. The CDR3, as DNA: TGCGCCAGCAGCCGGGGACTAGAGGAGACCCAGTACTTC. Residues: CASSRGLEETQYF.